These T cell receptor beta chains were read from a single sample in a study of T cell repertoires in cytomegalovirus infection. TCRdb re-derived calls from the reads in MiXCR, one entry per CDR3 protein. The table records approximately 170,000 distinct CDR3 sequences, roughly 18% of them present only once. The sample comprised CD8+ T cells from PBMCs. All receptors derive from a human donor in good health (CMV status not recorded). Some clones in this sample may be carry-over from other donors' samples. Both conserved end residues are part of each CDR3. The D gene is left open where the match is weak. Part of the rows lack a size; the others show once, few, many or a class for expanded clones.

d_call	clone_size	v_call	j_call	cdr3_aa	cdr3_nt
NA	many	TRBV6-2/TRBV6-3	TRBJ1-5	CASSYGGGQPQHF	TGTGCCAGCAGTTACGGGGGAGGACAGCCCCAGCATTTT
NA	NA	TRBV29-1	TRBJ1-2	CSVDPFTGNYGYTF	TGCAGCGTTGATCCCTTCACAGGGAACTATGGCTACACCTTC
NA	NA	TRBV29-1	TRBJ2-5	CSVPHGQGLMAQYF	TGCAGCGTCCCCCACGGGCAGGGCCTTATGGCCCAGTACTTC
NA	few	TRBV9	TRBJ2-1	CASSPLRTHYNEQFF	TGTGCCAGCAGCCCCCTCAGGACACACTACAATGAGCAGTTCTTC
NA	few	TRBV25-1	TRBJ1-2	CASSPDGIYGYTF	TGTGCCAGCAGCCCGGACGGGATATATGGCTACACCTTC
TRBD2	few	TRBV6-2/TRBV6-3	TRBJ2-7	CASSYVAWSGSLYEQYF	TGTGCCAGCAGTTACGTGGCATGGAGCGGGAGTCTTTACGAGCAGTACTTC
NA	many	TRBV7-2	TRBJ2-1	CASSLSRGNEQFF	TGTGCCAGCAGCCTAAGCCGGGGAAACGAGCAGTTCTTC
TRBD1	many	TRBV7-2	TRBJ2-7	CASSSPLGTGRIYEQYF	TGTGCCAGCAGCTCTCCTTTGGGGACAGGGCGTATTTACGAGCAGTACTTC
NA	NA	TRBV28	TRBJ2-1	CASSIGPYNEQFF	TGTGCCAGCAGTATCGGTCCTTACAATGAGCAGTTCTTC
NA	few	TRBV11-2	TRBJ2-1	CASSLPTGVYNEQFF	TGTGCCAGCAGCTTGCCTACAGGCGTCTACAATGAGCAGTTCTTC
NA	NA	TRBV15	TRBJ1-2	CATSRDRAGRRGYTF	TGTGCCACCAGCAGAGATCGGGCGGGACGGCGTGGCTACACCTTC
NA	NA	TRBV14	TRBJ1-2	CASSLGPTIYGYTF	TGTGCCAGCAGCTTAGGACCGACTATCTATGGCTACACCTTC
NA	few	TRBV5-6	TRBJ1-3	CASSHGGSAKYSGNTIYF	TGTGCCAGCAGCCACGGAGGGAGTGCCAAATACTCTGGAAACACCATATATTTT
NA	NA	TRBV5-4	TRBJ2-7	CASSFGRHEGYEQYF	TGTGCCAGCAGCTTTGGACGACACGAAGGCTACGAGCAGTACTTC
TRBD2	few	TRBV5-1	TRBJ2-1	CASSLRAGAGGVYNEQFF	TGCGCCAGCAGCTTGAGGGCCGGGGCGGGGGGTGTCTACAATGAGCAGTTCTTC
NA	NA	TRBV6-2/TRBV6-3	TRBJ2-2	CASMTITGELFF	TGTGCCAGCATGACGATTACCGGGGAGCTGTTTTTT
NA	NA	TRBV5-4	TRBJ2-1	CASSLEYGTEQFF	TGTGCCAGCAGCTTGGAATATGGGACAGAGCAGTTCTTC
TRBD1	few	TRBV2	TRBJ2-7	CASGTGGQYEQYF	TGTGCCAGTGGGACAGGGGGCCAGTACGAGCAGTACTTC
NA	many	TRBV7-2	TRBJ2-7	CASTVGSYEQYF	TGTGCCTCTACGGTGGGATCCTACGAGCAGTACTTC
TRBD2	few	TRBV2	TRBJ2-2	CARSSGSTGELFF	TGTGCCAGATCTAGCGGGAGCACCGGGGAGCTGTTTTTT
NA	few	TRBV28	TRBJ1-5	CASSPWGGKQPQHF	TGTGCCAGCAGTCCTTGGGGGGGGAAGCAGCCCCAGCATTTT
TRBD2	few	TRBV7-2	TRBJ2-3	CASSSRAVAGGPQDTQYF	TGTGCCAGCAGCTCCCGGGCGGTAGCGGGAGGGCCCCAAGATACGCAGTATTTT
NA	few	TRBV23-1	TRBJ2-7	CASVPRHNTYEQYF	TGCGCCAGCGTTCCCCGCCACAATACCTACGAGCAGTACTTC
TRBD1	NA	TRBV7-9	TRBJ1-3	CASSSRQGSGNTIYF	TGTGCCAGCAGCTCCCGACAGGGGTCTGGAAACACCATATATTTT
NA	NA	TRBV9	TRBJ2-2	CASSVNTGELLF	TGTGCCAGCAGCGTTAACACCGGGGAGCTGCTTTTT